The 6 T cell receptor beta chains presented below share a single source sample, sequenced in a study of blood T cell repertoires in COVID-19 (dated by TCRdb to the early 2020s). The library was obtained by the immunoSEQ multiplex PCR assay. TCRdb's version of the immuneACCESS table is confined to in-frame rearrangements and falls short of the full clone set. An unresolved V gene accounts for under half of the shortfall where checked; the remainder is of unknown origin. This sample holds about 280,000 clones; roughly 85% were observed only once. Together, the top ten hold roughly 5.3% of the sample. Sample: PBMCs or T cells enriched from blood (not recorded which). The receptors derive from a man between 40 and 49 years old who had been exposed to COVID-19.

This clone was counted only a few times. This chain connects TRBV7-2 to TRBJ2-1; D is perhaps TRBD1 (5 bases). V was clipped by 0 bases and J by 4 bases, with 7 bases between them. The germline V gene has CDR1 SGHTA and CDR2 FQGNSA. There are 14 residues in the CDR3. CDR3 nucleotide sequence: TGTGCCAGCAGCTTAGCGGGGCGTTACAATGAGCAGTTCTTC. Translation: CASSLAGRYNEQFF.

This clone was observed a single time. The rearrangement joins TRBV11-2 to TRBJ2-3, with TRBD1 matching over 9 bases. There are 18 residues in the CDR3. The ends lost 5 bases at V and 3 bases at J; junction bases unmatched: 15. Germline V gene lookup returns CDR1 SGHAT and CDR2 FQNNGV. CDR3 DNA sequence: TGTGCCAGCAGCCTCCAACCGCCGGGACAGGGATATACAGATACGCAGTATTTT. This gives the protein CASSLQPPGQGYTDTQYF.

The chain employs TRBV6-5 and TRBJ1-1; D is ambiguous. The length of the CDR3 is 12 residues. The germline CDR1 and CDR2 sequences are MNHEY and SVGAGI. Trimming cost V 7 bases and J 5 bases, with 11 bases left between them. The CDR3 spells CASTWSGTEAFF. The CDR3, as DNA: TGTGCCAGCACCTGGAGTGGTACTGAAGCTTTCTTT.

J is TRBJ2-1 and V is TRBV27; possible D gene TRBD2, 5 bases. This CDR3 contains 18 residues. Germline loops: CDR1 MNHEY, CDR2 SMNVEV (reference sequence). The V end was cut by 3 bases, the J end by 2 bases, with 20 bases between. This CDR3 reads CASSFLPLSGVAYNEQFF. The DNA for the CDR3 is TGTGCCAGCAGTTTCCTCCCCCTTTCCGGGGTGGCCTACAATGAGCAGTTCTTC.

V is TRBV20-1 and J is TRBJ2-7, with TRBD1 matching over 7 bases. The J segment lost 6 bases and the V segment lost 6 bases, leaving 5 bases of the junction unmatched. CDR1 is DFQATT and CDR2 is SNEGSKA in the germline V gene (reference sequence). This CDR3 spans 11 amino acids. CDR3 DNA: TGCAGTGCCCAGGGGGTGGGCGAGCAGTACTTC. Residues: CSAQGVGEQYF.

The rearrangement joins TRBV23-1 to TRBJ2-1; D possibly corresponds to TRBD2 (6 bases). TRBV23-1 is recorded as an ORF, its role being uncertain. The CDR3 length is 13 residues. Trimming removed 8 bases from V and 5 bases from J, with 13 bases in between. The CDR3, as DNA: TGCGCCAGCGGGAACTTAGCGGACAATGAGCAGTTCTTC. The encoded protein is CASGNLADNEQFF.